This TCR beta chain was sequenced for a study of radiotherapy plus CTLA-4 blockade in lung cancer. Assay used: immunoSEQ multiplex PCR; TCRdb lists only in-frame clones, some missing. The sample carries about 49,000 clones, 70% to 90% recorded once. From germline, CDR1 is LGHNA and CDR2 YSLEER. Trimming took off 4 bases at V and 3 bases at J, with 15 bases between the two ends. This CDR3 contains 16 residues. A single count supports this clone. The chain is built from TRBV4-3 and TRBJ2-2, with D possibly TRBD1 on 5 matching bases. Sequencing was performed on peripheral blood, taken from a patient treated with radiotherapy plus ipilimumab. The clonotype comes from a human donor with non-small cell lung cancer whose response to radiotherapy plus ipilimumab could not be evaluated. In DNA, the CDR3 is TGCGCCAGCAGCCCCGGAGCAGGGCTTGACACCGGGGAGCTGTTTTTT. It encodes CASSPGAGLDTGELFF.